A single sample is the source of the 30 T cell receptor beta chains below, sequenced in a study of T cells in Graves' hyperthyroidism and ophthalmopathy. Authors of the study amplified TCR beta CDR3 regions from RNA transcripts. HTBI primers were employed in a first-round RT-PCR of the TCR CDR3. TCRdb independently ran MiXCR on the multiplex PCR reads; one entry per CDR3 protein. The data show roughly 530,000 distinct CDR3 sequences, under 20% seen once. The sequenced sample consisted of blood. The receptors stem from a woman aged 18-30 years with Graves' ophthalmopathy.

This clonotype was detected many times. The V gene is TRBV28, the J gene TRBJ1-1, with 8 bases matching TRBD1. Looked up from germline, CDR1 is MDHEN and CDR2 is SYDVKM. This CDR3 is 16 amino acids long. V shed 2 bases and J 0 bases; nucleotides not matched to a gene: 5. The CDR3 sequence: CASSLPRTGLNTEAFF. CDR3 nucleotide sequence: TGTGCCAGCAGTTTACCCCGGACAGGGCTGAACACTGAAGCTTTCTTT.

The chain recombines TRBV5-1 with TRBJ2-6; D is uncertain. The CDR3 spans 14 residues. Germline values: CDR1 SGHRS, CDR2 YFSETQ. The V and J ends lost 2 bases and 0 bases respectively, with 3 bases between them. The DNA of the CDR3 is TGCGCCAGCAGCTTTGTCTCTGGGGCCAACGTCCTGACTTTC. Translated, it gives CASSFVSGANVLTF.

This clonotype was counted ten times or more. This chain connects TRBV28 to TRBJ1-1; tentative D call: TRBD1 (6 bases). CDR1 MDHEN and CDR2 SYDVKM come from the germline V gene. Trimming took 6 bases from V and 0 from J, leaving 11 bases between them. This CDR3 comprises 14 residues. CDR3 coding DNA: TGTGCCAGCAGCACAGGGTACATGAACACTGAAGCTTTCTTT. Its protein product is CASSTGYMNTEAFF.

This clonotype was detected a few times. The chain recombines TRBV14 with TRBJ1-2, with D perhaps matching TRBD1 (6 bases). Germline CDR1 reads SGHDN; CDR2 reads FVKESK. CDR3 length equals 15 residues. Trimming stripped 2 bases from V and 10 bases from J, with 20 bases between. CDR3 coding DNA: TGTGCCAGCAGCCAAAACAACAGGGCCTTGTACCCCTACACCTTC. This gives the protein CASSQNNRALYPYTF.

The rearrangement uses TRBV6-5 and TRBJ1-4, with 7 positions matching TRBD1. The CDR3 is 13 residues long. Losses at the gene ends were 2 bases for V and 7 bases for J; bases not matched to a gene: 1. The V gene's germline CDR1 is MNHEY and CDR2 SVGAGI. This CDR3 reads CASSYRGPEKLFF. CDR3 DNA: TGTGCCAGCAGTTACAGGGGGCCTGAAAAACTGTTTTTT.

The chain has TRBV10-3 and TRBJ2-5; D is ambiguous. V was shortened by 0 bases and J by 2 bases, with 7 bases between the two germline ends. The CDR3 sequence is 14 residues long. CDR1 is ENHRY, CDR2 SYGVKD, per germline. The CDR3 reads CAISESRIQETQYF. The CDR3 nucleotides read TGTGCCATCAGTGAGTCCAGGATACAAGAGACCCAGTACTTC.

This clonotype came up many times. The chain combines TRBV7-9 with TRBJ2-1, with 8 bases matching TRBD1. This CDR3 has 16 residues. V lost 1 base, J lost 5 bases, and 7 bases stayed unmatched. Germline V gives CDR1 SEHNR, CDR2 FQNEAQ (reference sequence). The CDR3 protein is CASSLGTGTGDNEQFF. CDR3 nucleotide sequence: TGTGCCAGCAGCTTAGGGACCGGGACAGGCGACAATGAGCAGTTCTTC.

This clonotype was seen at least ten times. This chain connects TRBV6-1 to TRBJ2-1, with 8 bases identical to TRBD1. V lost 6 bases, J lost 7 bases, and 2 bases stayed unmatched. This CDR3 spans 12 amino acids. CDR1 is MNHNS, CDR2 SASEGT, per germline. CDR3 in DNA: TGTGCCAGCAGACGGACAGGGAATGAGCAGTTCTTC. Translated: CASRRTGNEQFF.

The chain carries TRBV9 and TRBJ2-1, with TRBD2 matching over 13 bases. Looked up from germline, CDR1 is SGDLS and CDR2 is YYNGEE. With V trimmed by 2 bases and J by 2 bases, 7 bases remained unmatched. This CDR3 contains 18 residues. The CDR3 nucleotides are TGTGCCAGCAGCGTTACCGGGACTAGCGGGATTGCCTACAATGAGCAGTTCTTC. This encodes CASSVTGTSGIAYNEQFF.

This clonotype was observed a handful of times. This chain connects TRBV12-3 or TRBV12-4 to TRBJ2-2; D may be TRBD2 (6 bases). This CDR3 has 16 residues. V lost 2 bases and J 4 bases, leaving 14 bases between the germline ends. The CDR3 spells CASSLWRGRSTGELFF. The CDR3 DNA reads TGTGCCAGCAGTTTATGGCGAGGGAGGAGCACCGGGGAGCTGTTTTTT.

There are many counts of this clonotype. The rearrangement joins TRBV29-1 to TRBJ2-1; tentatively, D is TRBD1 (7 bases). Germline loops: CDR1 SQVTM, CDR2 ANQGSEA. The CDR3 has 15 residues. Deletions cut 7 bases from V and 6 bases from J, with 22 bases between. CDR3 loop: CSAEGAEGAINEQFF. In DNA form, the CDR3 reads TGCAGCGCCGAGGGGGCGGAGGGGGCTATCAATGAGCAGTTCTTC.

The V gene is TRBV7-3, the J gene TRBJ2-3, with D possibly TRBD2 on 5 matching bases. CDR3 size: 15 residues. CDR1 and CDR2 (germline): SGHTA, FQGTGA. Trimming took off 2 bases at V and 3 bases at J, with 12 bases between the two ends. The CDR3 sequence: CASSLEGSTTDTQYF. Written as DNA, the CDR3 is TGTGCCAGCAGCTTAGAGGGAAGTACGACAGATACGCAGTATTTT.

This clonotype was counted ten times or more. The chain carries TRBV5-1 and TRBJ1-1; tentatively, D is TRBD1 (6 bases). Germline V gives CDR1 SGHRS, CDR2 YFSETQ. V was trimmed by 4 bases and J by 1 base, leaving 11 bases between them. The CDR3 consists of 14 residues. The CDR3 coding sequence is TGCGCCAGCAGCATAGGGGGAACGAACACTGAAGCTTTCTTT. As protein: CASSIGGTNTEAFF.

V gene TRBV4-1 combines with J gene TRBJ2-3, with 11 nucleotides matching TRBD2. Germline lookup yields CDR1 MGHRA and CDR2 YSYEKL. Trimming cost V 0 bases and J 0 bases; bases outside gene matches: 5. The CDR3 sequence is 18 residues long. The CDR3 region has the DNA TGCGCCAGCAGCCAAGAACTAGCGGGGGCCCTAAGCACAGATACGCAGTATTTT. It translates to CASSQELAGALSTDTQYF.

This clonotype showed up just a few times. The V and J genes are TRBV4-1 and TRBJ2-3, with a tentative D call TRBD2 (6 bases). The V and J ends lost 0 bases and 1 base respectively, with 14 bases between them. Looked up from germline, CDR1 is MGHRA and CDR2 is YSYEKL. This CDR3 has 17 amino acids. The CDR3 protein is CASSQERGTFGTDTQYF. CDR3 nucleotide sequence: TGCGCCAGCAGCCAAGAAAGAGGGACTTTCGGCACAGATACGCAGTATTTT.

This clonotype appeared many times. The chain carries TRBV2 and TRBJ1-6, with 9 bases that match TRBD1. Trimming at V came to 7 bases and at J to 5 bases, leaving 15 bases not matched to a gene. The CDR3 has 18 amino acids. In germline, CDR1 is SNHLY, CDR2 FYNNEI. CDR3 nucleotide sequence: TGTGCCAGCATCCGAAGGGGGGCGACAGGGGGAGATAATTCACCCCTCCACTTT. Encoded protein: CASIRRGATGGDNSPLHF.

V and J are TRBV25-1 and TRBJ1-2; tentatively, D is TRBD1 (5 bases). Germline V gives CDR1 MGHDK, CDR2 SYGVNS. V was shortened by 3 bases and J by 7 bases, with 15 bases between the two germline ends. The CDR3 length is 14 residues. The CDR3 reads CASSDGEGSFGYTF. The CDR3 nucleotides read TGTGCCAGCAGTGATGGGGAGGGGAGCTTTGGCTACACCTTC.

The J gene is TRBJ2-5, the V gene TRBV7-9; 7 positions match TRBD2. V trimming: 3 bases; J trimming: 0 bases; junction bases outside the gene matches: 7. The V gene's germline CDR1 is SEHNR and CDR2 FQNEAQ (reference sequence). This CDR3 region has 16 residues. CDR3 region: CASSFRLAGYQETQYF. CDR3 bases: TGTGCCAGCAGCTTCCGACTAGCCGGTTACCAAGAGACCCAGTACTTC.

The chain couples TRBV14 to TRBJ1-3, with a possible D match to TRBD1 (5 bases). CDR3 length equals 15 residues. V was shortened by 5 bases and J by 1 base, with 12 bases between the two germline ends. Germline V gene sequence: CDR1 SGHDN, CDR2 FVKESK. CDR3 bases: TGTGCCAGCAGCAACTACGGGACGTCTGGAAACACCATATATTTT. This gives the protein CASSNYGTSGNTIYF.

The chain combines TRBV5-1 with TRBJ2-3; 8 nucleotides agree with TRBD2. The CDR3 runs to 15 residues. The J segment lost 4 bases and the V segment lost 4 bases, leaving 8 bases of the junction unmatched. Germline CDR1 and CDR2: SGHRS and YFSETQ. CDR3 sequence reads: CASSPGLVLSDTQYF. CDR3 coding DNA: TGCGCCAGCAGCCCGGGACTAGTTTTGTCAGATACGCAGTATTTT.

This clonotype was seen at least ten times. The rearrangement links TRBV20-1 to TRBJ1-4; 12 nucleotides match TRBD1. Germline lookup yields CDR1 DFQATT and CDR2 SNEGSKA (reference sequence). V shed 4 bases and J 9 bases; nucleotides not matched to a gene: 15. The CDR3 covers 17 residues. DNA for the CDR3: TGCAGTGCTAAAGGGACAGGGGGCGCAGGGTCGAGTAAAAAACTGTTTTTT. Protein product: CSAKGTGGAGSSKKLFF.

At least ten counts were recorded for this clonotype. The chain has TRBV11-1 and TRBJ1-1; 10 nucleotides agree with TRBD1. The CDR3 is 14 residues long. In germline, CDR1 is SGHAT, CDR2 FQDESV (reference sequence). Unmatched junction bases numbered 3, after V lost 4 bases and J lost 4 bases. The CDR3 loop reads CASSSGQGSTEAFF. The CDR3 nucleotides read TGTGCCAGCAGCTCGGGACAGGGGAGCACTGAAGCTTTCTTT. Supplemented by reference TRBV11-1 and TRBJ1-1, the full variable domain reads EAEVAQSPRYKITEKSQAVAFWCDPISGHATLYWYRQILGQGPELLVQFQDESVVDDSQLPKDRFSAERLKGVDSTLKIQPAELGDSAMYLCASSSGQGSTEAFFGQGTRLTVV.

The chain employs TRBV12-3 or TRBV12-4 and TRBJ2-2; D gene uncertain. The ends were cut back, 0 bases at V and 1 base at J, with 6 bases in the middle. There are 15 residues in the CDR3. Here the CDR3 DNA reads TGTGCCAGCAGTTTAGCTTACGGGAACACCGGGGAGCTGTTTTTT. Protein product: CASSLAYGNTGELFF.

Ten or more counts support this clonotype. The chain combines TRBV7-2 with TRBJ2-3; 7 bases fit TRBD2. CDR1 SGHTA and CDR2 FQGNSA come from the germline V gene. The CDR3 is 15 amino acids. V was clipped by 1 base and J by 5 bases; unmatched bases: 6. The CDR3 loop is CASSLVRGVEDTQYF. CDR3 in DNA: TGTGCCAGCAGCTTAGTACGGGGGGTCGAAGATACGCAGTATTTT.

CDR3 in amino acids: CATSRVWDRGHRGHEKLFF. CDR3 nucleotide sequence: TGTGCCACCAGCAGAGTTTGGGACAGGGGGCATCGGGGGCATGAAAAACTGTTTTTT. The chain carries TRBV15 and TRBJ1-4; 12 nucleotides match TRBD1. This CDR3 spans 19 amino acids. The V segment lost 1 base and the J segment 6 bases; nucleotides outside the gene matches: 12. CDR1 and CDR2 from the germline V gene are LNHNV and YYDKDF (reference sequence). Full variable domain (rest looked up from reference TRBV15 and TRBJ1-4): DAMVIQNPRYQVTQFGKPVTLSCSQTLNHNVMYWYQQKSSQAPKLLFHYYDKDFNNEADTPDNFQSRRPNTSFCFLDIRSPGLGDTAMYLCATSRVWDRGHRGHEKLFFGSGTQLSVL.

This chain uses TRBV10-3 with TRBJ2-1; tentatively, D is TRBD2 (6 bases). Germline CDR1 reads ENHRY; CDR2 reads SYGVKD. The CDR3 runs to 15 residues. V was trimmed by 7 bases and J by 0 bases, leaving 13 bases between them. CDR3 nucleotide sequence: TGTGCCATCACCATGACTAGAGGCTCCTACAATGAGCAGTTCTTC. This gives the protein CAITMTRGSYNEQFF.

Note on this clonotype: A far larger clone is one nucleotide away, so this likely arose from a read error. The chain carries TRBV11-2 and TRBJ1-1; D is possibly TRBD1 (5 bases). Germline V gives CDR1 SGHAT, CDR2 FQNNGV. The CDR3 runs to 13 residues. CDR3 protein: CASSLVGGTEALF. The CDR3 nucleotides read TGTGCCAGCAGCTTAGTGGGCGGGACTGAAGCTCTCTTT.

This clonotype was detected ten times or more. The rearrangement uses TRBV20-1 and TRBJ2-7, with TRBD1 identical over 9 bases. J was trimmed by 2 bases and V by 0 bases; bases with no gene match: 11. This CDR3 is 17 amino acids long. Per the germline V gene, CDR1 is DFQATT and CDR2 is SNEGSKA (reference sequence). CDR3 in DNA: TGCAGTGCTAGAGATATCGAGAGACAGGGGGGGGCCTACGAGCAGTACTTC. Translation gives CSARDIERQGGAYEQYF.

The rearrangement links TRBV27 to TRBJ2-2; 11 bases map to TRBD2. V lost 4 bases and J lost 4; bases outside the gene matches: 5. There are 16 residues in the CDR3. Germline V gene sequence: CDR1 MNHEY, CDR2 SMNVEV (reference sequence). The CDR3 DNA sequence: TGTGCCAGCAGTTGGGTTAGCGGGGGGGGCACCGGGGAGCTGTTTTTT. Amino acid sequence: CASSWVSGGGTGELFF.

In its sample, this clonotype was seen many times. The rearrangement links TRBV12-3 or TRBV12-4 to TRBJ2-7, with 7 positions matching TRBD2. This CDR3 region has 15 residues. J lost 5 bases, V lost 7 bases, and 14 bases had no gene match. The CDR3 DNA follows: TGTGCCAGCACCCCAGGCGGGGGACGGGTCCACGAGCAGTACTTC. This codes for CASTPGGGRVHEQYF.